The 30 T cell receptor beta chains reported below all come from one sample, sequenced in a study of cytomegalovirus exposure and HLA in healthy donors. PCR used 60 Vbeta primers and 13 Jbeta primers. Repertoires were generated with immunoSEQ multiplex PCR, while TCRdb's copy carries only in-frame clones and drops some. The sample consists of 140,000 to 150,000 clones, over 60% of them appearing once. The material sequenced was PBMCs. The receptors come from a man in his forties in good health and CMV-seronegative.

This clone was recorded once. The V and J genes are TRBV28 and TRBJ1-6, with TRBD1 matching over 8 bases. This CDR3 spans 15 amino acids. With 5 bases clipped from V and 3 bases from J, the junction kept 3 bases outside the gene matches. Germline values: CDR1 MDHEN, CDR2 SYDVKM. The CDR3 bases are TGTGCCAGCAGTCCGACAGGGGTCTATAATTCACCCCTCCACTTT. Translation: CASSPTGVYNSPLHF.

For the CDR3, the DNA is TGTGCCATCAGTGCACACGACGAACCAGGGGTGTACGAGCAGTACTTC. Translating it yields CAISAHDEPGVYEQYF. The chain is built from TRBV10-3 and TRBJ2-7; possible D gene TRBD1, 6 bases. The ends were cut back, 4 bases at V and 4 bases at J, with 20 bases in the middle. Germline V gene sequence: CDR1 ENHRY, CDR2 SYGVKD. There are 16 residues in the CDR3.

This clone was recorded a few times. The rearrangement links TRBV6-1 to TRBJ2-3; 16 bases line up with TRBD2. There are 16 residues in the CDR3. V lost 3 bases, J lost 4 bases, and 1 base stayed unmatched. The germline V gene has CDR1 MNHNS and CDR2 SASEGT. The CDR3, as DNA: TGTGCCAGCAGTGAGGGACTAGCGGGGGGGCCAGATACGCAGTATTTT. This gives the protein CASSEGLAGGPDTQYF.

This clone was observed once. The rearrangement links TRBV5-5 to TRBJ1-6; no clear D. This CDR3 spans 14 amino acids. The V gene's germline CDR1 is SGHKS and CDR2 YYEKEE (reference sequence). The V and J ends lost 5 bases and 7 bases respectively, with 13 bases between them. The CDR3 loop is CASRYGEVNSPLHF. CDR3 DNA sequence: TGTGCCAGCAGATACGGAGAGGTGAATTCACCCCTCCACTTT. The full variable domain, rest sourced from reference TRBV5-5 and TRBJ1-6, is DAGVTQSPTHLIKTRGQQVTLRCSPISGHKSVSWYQQVLGQGPQFIFQYYEKEERGRGNFPDRFSARQFPNYSSELNVNALLLGDSALYLCASRYGEVNSPLHFGNGTRLTVT.

This clone was seen a handful of times. This sequence joins TRBV14 and TRBJ2-3; 9 bases are shared with TRBD1. There are 14 residues in the CDR3. CDR1 is SGHDN, CDR2 FVKESK, per germline. Trimming at V came to 2 bases and at J to 6 bases, leaving 3 bases not matched to a gene. The chain's CDR3 is CASSQMGQGDTQYF. CDR3 bases: TGTGCCAGCAGCCAAATGGGACAGGGCGATACGCAGTATTTT.

The V call is TRBV13, the J call TRBJ2-5; D is ambiguous. Germline V gene lookup returns CDR1 PRHDT and CDR2 FYEKMQ (reference sequence). V was pared by 5 bases and J by 2 bases, with 12 bases between. This CDR3 region has 14 residues. The CDR3, as DNA: TGTGCCAGCAGCCAAAGGAGTGGACAAGAGACCCAGTACTTC. Amino acids: CASSQRSGQETQYF. The variable domain in full, with the rest retrieved from reference TRBV13 and TRBJ2-5, is AAGVIQSPRHLIKEKRETATLKCYPIPRHDTVYWYQQGPGQDPQFLISFYEKMQSDKGSIPDRFSAQQFSDYHSELNMSSLELGDSALYFCASSQRSGQETQYFGPGTRLLVL.

The rearrangement links TRBV4-1 to TRBJ2-2; D perhaps matches TRBD2 (5 bases). Between the trimmed V and J ends, which lost 1 base and 0 bases, there was a span of 9 bases. The CDR3 is 16 amino acids. In germline, CDR1 is MGHRA, CDR2 YSYEKL. Written as DNA, the CDR3 is TGCGCCAGCAGCCAAGTTTGGACTCCGAACACCGGGGAGCTGTTTTTT. Translated: CASSQVWTPNTGELFF.

The chain combines TRBV6-1 with TRBJ2-1; 11 bases match TRBD2. With V trimmed by 6 bases and J by 2 bases, 3 bases remained unmatched. In germline, CDR1 is MNHNS, CDR2 SASEGT. The CDR3 contains 15 residues. In nucleotides, the CDR3 is TGTGCCAGCAGCATACTAGCGGGGGCCTACAATGAGCAGTTCTTC. It yields the protein CASSILAGAYNEQFF.

V is TRBV5-1 and J is TRBJ2-3, with a weak D call TRBD2 (6 bases). Per germline, CDR1 SGHRS and CDR2 YFSETQ. This CDR3 has 14 residues. Trimming pared 6 bases from V and 2 bases from J, leaving 13 bases between. The CDR3 DNA reads TGCGCCAGCATGGAGGGTTCCTACACAGATACGCAGTATTTT. Encoded protein: CASMEGSYTDTQYF.

V is TRBV2 and J is TRBJ2-7; 12 nucleotides match TRBD1. CDR3 size: 15 residues. Trimming took 1 base from V and 6 from J; bases not matched to a gene: 4. Per the germline V gene, CDR1 is SNHLY and CDR2 is FYNNEI. CDR3 DNA sequence: TGTGCCAGCAGTGAAGATAGGGGACAGGGGGCCGAGCAGTACTTC. This codes for CASSEDRGQGAEQYF.

This chain connects TRBV19 to TRBJ2-7; TRBD1 might be the D (6 bases). Trimming cost V 1 base and J 5 bases, with 12 bases left between them. This CDR3 contains 14 residues. Germline assignment: CDR1 LNHDA and CDR2 SQIVND (reference sequence). The CDR3 region is CASSIGRGVDEQYF. The CDR3 DNA sequence: TGTGCCAGTAGTATAGGCAGGGGAGTAGACGAGCAGTACTTC.

This chain joins TRBV9 and TRBJ2-7; TRBD1 aligns across 10 bases. This CDR3 contains 16 residues. V shed 0 bases, J shed 7 bases, and the junction held 10 bases outside the gene matches. Per germline, CDR1 SGDLS and CDR2 YYNGEE. The CDR3 bases are TGTGCCAGCAGCGTAGTCCCTGACAGGGGGCGAAGTGAGCAGTACTTC. It yields the protein CASSVVPDRGRSEQYF.

This rearrangement joins TRBV30 to TRBJ2-7; 11 bases match TRBD1. Germline values: CDR1 GTSNPN, CDR2 SVGIG (reference sequence). The CDR3 spans 13 residues. V lost 1 base and J lost 5; bases outside the gene matches: 1. The CDR3 DNA is TGTGCCTGGAGTGGGACAGGGGGCGACGAGCAGTACTTC. It translates to CAWSGTGGDEQYF.

In regard to this clone: This may be a read error, as it is one base from a much larger clone. The chain's CDR3 is CASSLGTGTYEQYF. The DNA of the CDR3 is TGTGCCAGCAGCTTAGGGACAGGGACCTACGAGCAGTACTTC. The gene calls are TRBV7-6 and TRBJ2-7, with TRBD1 matching 8 bases. This CDR3 is built from 14 residues. J lost 2 bases, V lost 1 base, and 1 base had no gene match. Germline V lookup: CDR1 SGHVS, CDR2 FNYEAQ.

The table lists this clone with a few counts. This rearrangement joins TRBV28 to TRBJ2-2, with 7 bases lining up with TRBD1. There are 16 residues in the CDR3. The junction had 5 bases not matched to a gene; V was cut back by 4 bases and J by 0 bases. Germline V gives CDR1 MDHEN, CDR2 SYDVKM. As DNA, the CDR3 is TGTGCCAGCAGTTGGTGGACAGGATCGAACACCGGGGAGCTGTTTTTT. The encoded protein is CASSWWTGSNTGELFF.

V and J are TRBV11-2 and TRBJ2-7; D call uncertain. CDR1 is SGHAT, CDR2 FQNNGV, per germline. The length of the CDR3 is 15 residues. V was clipped by 2 bases and J by 1 base, with 12 bases between them. CDR3 residues: CASSLLAERSYEQYF. The CDR3 nucleotides read TGTGCCAGCAGCTTATTAGCTGAGAGGTCCTACGAGCAGTACTTC.

This chain joins TRBV9 and TRBJ2-2, with TRBD2 identical over 10 bases. The CDR3 contains 15 residues. Losses at the gene ends were 1 base for V and 7 bases for J; bases not matched to a gene: 4. The germline V gene has CDR1 SGDLS and CDR2 YYNGEE. The CDR3 nucleotides read TGTGCCAGCAGCGTACCTAGCGGGAGTTACGGGGAGCTGTTTTTT. As protein: CASSVPSGSYGELFF.

The rearrangement joins TRBV28 to TRBJ2-5; D is perhaps TRBD2 (5 bases). Germline V gene data show CDR1 as MDHEN and CDR2 as SYDVKM. Between the trimmed V and J ends, which lost 6 bases and 4 bases, there was a span of 24 bases. The length of the CDR3 is 17 residues. Here the CDR3 reads CASRTNGTPGRTETQYF. Written as DNA, the CDR3 is TGTGCCAGCAGGACTAACGGCACGCCGGGCAGGACAGAGACCCAGTACTTC. Combining the CDR3 with reference TRBV28 and TRBJ2-5 gives the whole variable domain DVKVTQSSRYLVKRTGEKVFLECVQDMDHENMFWYRQDPGLGLRLIYFSYDVKMKEKGDIPEGYSVSREKKERFSLILESASTNQTSMYLCASRTNGTPGRTETQYFGPGTRLLVL.

The V and J genes are TRBV4-3 and TRBJ2-3, with 7 bases aligning to TRBD2. The CDR3 loop spans 17 amino acids. V trimming: 0 bases; J trimming: 1 base; junction bases outside the gene matches: 7. Germline-derived CDR1 and CDR2 are LGHNA and YSLEER. The CDR3 protein is CASSQDWGGGGTDTQYF. The CDR3, as DNA: TGCGCCAGCAGCCAAGATTGGGGCGGGGGTGGCACAGATACGCAGTATTTT.

The chain has TRBV18 and TRBJ2-7, with D possibly TRBD2 on 5 matching bases. Deletions cut 0 bases from V and 2 bases from J, with 8 bases between. Looked up from germline, CDR1 is KGHSH and CDR2 is LQKENI. This CDR3 is 14 amino acids long. The CDR3 sequence: CASSPPDSTYEQYF. CDR3 DNA: TGTGCCAGCTCACCACCGGACTCCACCTACGAGCAGTACTTC.

This clone was detected a few times. The DNA for the CDR3 is TGTGCCAGCAGCTTTCGACTAGCGGGGGGGCAGGCTGAGCAGTTCTTC. It codes for CASSFRLAGGQAEQFF. The rearrangement links TRBV5-8 to TRBJ2-1, with 14 bases fitting TRBD2. V lost 2 bases to trimming and J lost 9 bases; unmatched junction nucleotides: 7. The CDR3 runs to 16 residues. Germline CDR1 is SGHTS and CDR2 is YDEGEE.

A few counts support this clone. The chain joins TRBV28 to TRBJ2-7; 11 bases map to TRBD1. Germline V gives CDR1 MDHEN, CDR2 SYDVKM. CDR3 length equals 14 residues. J lost 6 bases, V lost 6 bases, and 7 bases had no gene match. CDR3 sequence (DNA): TGTGCCAGCAGCGGACAGGGGGCGTCGTCCGAGCAGTACTTC. This sequence encodes CASSGQGASSEQYF.

The chain has TRBV28 and TRBJ2-7, with D possibly being TRBD1 (5 bases). CDR3 length equals 13 residues. Germline assignment: CDR1 MDHEN and CDR2 SYDVKM. V shed 9 bases and J shed 4 bases, with 16 bases lying between them. In DNA form, the CDR3 reads TGTGCCAGTAAGGGGCCCTCTAAGTACGAGCAGTACTTC. This gives the protein CASKGPSKYEQYF.

The chain carries TRBV6-1 and TRBJ2-5; perhaps TRBD1 as D (6 bases). V was clipped by 2 bases and J by 1 base, with 8 bases between them. The CDR3 runs 14 residues. Germline V gene sequence: CDR1 MNHNS, CDR2 SASEGT. In DNA form, the CDR3 reads TGTGCCAGCAGTGAACGACAGGCCCAAGAGACCCAGTACTTC. Encoded protein: CASSERQAQETQYF.

V usage is TRBV6-5 and J usage is TRBJ1-2; no firm D call. Germline CDR1 and CDR2: MNHEY and SVGAGI. The CDR3 length is 15 residues. Deletions cut 0 bases from V and 4 bases from J, with 12 bases between. The CDR3 DNA reads as TGTGCCAGCAGTTACTCCTTAGATTTTCGCTATGGCTACACCTTC. Translating it yields CASSYSLDFRYGYTF.

This sequence joins TRBV12-2 and TRBJ2-2; the table's D gene call, TRBD1, was not cross checked with the DNA. TRBV12-2 is labeled a pseudogene. This CDR3 contains 16 residues. This CDR3 reads CASRISGGRGTGELFF. The CDR3 nucleotides are TGTGCAAGTCGCATCAGTGGTGGCAGGGGTACCGGGGAGCTGTTTTTT.

This chain joins TRBV7-6 and TRBJ2-2; 7 bases agree with TRBD1. J lost 2 bases, V lost 0 bases, and 9 bases had no gene match. Germline CDR1 reads SGHVS; CDR2 reads FNYEAQ. The length of the CDR3 is 18 residues. The CDR3 sequence is CASSLAGTAYTNTGELFF. The DNA of the CDR3 is TGTGCCAGCAGCTTAGCCGGGACAGCTTATACCAACACCGGGGAGCTGTTTTTT.

The rearrangement joins TRBV13 to TRBJ1-1; 10 nucleotides agree with TRBD1. The CDR3 covers 15 residues. Germline trimming cut 2 bases from V and 1 base from J; bases unmatched to any gene: 1. Germline CDR1 reads PRHDT; CDR2 reads FYEKMQ (reference sequence). The CDR3 DNA is TGTGCCAGCAGCTTACGGACAGGGGGGAACACTGAAGCTTTCTTT. Its translation: CASSLRTGGNTEAFF.

The CDR3 DNA sequence: TGTGCCAGCAGTTACTCATTCCGGGGCGAGCAGTACTTC. This codes for CASSYSFRGEQYF. This rearrangement joins TRBV6-5 to TRBJ2-7, with TRBD2 as a possible D gene (5 bases). The V end was cut by 0 bases, the J end by 6 bases, with 9 bases between. CDR3 size: 13 residues. CDR1 and CDR2 from the germline V gene are MNHEY and SVGAGI.

The chain has TRBV6-1 and TRBJ1-5; no firm D call. The CDR3 is 12 residues long. V was shortened by 0 bases and J by 11 bases, with 8 bases between the two germline ends. In germline, CDR1 is MNHNS, CDR2 SASEGT. The CDR3 reads CASSEAREAQHF. The CDR3 DNA follows: TGTGCCAGCAGTGAAGCGAGGGAAGCCCAGCATTTT.